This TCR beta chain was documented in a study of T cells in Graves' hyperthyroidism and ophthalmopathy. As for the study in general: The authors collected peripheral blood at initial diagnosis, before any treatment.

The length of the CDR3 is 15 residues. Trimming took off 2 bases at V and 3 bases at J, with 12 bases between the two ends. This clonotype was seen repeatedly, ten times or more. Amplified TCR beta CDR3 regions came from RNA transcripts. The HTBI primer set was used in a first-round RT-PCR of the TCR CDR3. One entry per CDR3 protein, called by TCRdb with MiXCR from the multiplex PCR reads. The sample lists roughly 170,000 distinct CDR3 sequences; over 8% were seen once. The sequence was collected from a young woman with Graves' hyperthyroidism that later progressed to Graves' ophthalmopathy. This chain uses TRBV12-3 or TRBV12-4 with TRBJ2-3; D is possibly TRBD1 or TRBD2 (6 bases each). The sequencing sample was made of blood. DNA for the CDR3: TGTGCCAGCAGTTTATTGGGGGGCCTGACAGATACGCAGTATTTT. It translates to CASSLLGGLTDTQYF.